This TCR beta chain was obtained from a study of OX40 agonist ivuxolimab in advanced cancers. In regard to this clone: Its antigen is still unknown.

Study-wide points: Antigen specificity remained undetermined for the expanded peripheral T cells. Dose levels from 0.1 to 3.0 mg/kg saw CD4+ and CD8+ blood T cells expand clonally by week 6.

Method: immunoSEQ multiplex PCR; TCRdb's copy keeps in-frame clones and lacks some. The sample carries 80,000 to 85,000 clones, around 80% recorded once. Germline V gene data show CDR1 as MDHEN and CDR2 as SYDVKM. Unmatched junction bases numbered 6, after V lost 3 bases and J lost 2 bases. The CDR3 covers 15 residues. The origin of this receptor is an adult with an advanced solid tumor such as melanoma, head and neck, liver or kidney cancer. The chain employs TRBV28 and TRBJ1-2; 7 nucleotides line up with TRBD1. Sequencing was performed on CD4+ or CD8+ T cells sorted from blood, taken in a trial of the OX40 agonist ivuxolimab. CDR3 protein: CASSLLQGINYGYTF. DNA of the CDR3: TGTGCCAGCAGTTTGTTACAGGGGATCAACTATGGCTACACCTTC.